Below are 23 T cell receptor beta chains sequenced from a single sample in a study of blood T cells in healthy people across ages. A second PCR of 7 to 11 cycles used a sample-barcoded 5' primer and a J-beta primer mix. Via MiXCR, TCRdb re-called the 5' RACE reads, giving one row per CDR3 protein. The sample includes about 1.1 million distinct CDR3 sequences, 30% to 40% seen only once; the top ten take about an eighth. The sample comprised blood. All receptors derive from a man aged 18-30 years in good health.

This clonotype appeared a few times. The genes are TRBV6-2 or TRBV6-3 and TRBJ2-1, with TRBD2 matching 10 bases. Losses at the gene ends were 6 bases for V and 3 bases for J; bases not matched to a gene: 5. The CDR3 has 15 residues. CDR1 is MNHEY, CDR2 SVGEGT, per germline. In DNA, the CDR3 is TGTGCCAGCAGATTAGCGGGGGGTGACTACAATGAGCAGTTCTTC. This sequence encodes CASRLAGGDYNEQFF.

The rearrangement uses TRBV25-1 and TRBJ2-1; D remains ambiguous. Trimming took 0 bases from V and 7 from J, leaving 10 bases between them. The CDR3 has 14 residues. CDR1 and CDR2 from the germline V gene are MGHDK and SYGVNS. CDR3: CASSEYGFVNEQFF. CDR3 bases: TGTGCCAGCAGTGAATATGGCTTTGTTAATGAGCAGTTCTTC.

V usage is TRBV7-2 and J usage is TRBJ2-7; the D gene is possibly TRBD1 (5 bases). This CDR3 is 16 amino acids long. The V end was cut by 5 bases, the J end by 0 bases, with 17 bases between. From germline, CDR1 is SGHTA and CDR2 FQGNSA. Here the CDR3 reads CASSAQGFESSYEQYF. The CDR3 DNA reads TGTGCCAGCAGCGCCCAGGGTTTTGAAAGCTCCTACGAGCAGTACTTC.

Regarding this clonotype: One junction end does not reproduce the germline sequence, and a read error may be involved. The CDR3 here is CASSLSGNFGYTF. Written as DNA, the CDR3 is TGTGCCAGCAGCTTATCCGGTAACTTTGGCTACACCTTC. The chain carries TRBV7-2 and TRBJ1-2; unclear D gene. The CDR3 runs to 13 residues. CDR1 SGHTA and CDR2 FQGNSA come from the germline V gene.

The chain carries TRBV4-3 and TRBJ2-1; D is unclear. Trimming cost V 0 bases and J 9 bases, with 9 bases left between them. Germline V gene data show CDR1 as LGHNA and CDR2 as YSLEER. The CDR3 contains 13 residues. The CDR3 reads CASSQDGRSEQFF. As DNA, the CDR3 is TGCGCCAGCAGCCAAGATGGAAGGTCTGAGCAGTTCTTC.

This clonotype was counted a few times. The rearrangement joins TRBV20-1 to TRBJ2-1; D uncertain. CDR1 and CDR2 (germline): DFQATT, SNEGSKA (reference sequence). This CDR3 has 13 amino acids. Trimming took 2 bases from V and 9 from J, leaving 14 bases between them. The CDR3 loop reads CSARQLSSAEQFF. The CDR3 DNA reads TGCAGTGCTAGACAGTTGAGTTCGGCTGAGCAGTTCTTC.

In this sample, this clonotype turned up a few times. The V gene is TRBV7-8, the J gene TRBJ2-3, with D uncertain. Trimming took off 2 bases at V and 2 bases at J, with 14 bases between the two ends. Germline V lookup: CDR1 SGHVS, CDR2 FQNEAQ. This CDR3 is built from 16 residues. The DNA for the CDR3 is TGTGCCAGCAGCTTAAGTCGCCGTCTTGCCACAGATACGCAGTATTTT. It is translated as CASSLSRRLATDTQYF. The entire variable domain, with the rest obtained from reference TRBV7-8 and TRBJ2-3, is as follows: GAGVSQSPRYKVAKRGQDVALRCDPISGHVSLFWYQQALGQGPEFLTYFQNEAQLDKSGLPSDRFFAERPEGSVSTLKIQRTQQEDSAVYLCASSLSRRLATDTQYFGPGTRLTVL.

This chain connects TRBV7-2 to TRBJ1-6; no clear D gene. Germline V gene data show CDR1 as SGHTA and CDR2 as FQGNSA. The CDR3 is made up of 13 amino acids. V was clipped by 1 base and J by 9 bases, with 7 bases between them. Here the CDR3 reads CASSLETPSPLHF. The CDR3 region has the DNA TGTGCCAGCAGCTTAGAGACTCCTTCACCCCTCCACTTT.

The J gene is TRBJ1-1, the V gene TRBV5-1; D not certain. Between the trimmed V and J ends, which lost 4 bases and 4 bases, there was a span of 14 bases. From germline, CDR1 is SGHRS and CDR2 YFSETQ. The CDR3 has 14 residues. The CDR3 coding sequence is TGCGCCAGCAGCCCCATTCCGGGCGGCACTGAAGCTTTCTTT. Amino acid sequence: CASSPIPGGTEAFF.

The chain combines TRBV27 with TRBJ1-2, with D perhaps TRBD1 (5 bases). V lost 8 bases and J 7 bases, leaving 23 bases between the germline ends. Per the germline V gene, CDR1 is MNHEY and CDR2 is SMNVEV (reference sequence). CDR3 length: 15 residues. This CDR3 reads CASSGSEISGGGYTF. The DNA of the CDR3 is TGTGCCAGCTCCGGATCCGAAATCTCGGGGGGTGGCTACACCTTC.

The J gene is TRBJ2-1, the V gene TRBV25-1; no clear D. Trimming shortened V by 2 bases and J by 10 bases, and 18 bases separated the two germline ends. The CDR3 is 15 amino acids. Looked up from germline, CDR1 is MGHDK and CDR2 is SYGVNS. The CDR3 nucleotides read TGTGCCAGCAGTGAAGATACACGGGCGTACTACGAGCAGTTCTTC. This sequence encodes CASSEDTRAYYEQFF.

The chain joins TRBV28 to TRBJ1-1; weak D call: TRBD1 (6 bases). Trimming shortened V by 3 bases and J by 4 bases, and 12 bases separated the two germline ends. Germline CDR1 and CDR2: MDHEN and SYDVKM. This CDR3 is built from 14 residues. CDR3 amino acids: CASSLIRGGTEAFF. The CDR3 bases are TGTGCCAGCAGTTTGATCAGGGGCGGCACTGAAGCTTTCTTT.

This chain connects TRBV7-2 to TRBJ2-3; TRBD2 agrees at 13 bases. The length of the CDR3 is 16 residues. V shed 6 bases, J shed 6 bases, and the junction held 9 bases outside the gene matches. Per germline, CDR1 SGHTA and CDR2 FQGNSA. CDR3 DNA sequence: TGTGCCAGCAGATCGACTAGCGGGGGGCCAACGGATACGCAGTATTTT. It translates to CASRSTSGGPTDTQYF.

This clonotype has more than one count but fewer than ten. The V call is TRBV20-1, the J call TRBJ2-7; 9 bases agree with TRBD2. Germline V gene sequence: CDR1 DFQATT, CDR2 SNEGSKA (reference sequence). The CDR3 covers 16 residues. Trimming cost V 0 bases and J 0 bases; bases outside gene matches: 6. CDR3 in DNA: TGCAGTGCTAGAGATTTGGTTAGCGGGGGCTCCTACGAGCAGTACTTC. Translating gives CSARDLVSGGSYEQYF.

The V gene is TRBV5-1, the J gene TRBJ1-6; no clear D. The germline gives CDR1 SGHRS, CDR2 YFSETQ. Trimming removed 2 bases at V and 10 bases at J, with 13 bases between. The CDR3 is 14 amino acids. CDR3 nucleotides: TGCGCCAGCAGCTTAACCCTCCGAAGCTCACCCCTCCACTTT. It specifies CASSLTLRSSPLHF.

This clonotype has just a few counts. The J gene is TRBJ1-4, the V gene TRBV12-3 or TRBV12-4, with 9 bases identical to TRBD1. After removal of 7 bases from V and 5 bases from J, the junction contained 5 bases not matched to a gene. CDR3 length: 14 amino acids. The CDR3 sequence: CASKDRGANEKLFF. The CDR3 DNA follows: TGTGCCAGCAAAGACAGGGGGGCAAATGAAAAACTGTTTTTT.

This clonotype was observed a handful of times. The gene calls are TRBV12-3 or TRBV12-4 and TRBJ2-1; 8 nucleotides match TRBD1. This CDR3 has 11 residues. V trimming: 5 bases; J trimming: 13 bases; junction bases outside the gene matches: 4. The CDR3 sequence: CASSMTGVQFF. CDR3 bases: TGTGCCAGCAGTATGACAGGGGTTCAGTTCTTC.

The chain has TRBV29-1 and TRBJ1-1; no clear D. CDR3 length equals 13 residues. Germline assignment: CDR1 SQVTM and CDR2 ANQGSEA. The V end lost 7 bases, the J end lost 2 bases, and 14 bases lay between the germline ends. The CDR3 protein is CSADREANTEAFF. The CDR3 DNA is TGCAGCGCGGACCGGGAAGCAAACACTGAAGCTTTCTTT.

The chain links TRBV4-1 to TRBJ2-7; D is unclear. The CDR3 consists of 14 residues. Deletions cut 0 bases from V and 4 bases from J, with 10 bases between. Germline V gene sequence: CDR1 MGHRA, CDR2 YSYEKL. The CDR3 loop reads CASSQDPRAYEQYF. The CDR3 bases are TGCGCCAGCAGCCAAGACCCCCGGGCGTACGAGCAGTACTTC.

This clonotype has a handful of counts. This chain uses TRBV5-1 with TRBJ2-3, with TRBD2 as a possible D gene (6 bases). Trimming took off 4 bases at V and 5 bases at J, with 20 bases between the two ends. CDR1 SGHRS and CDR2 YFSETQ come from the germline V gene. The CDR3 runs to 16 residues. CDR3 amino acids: CASSTMPGLDIDTQYF. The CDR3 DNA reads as TGCGCCAGCAGCACCATGCCGGGACTCGATATAGATACGCAGTATTTT. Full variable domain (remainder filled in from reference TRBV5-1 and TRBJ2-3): KAGVTQTPRYLIKTRGQQVTLSCSPISGHRSVSWYQQTPGQGLQFLFEYFSETQRNKGNFPGRFSGRQFSNSRSEMNVSTLELGDSALYLCASSTMPGLDIDTQYFGPGTRLTVL.

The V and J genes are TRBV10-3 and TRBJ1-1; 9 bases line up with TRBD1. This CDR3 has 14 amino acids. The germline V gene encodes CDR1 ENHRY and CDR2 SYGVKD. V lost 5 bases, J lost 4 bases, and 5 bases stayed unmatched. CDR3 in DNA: TGTGCCATCAGTTCGGACAGGGGTAGCACTGAAGCTTTCTTT. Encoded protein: CAISSDRGSTEAFF.

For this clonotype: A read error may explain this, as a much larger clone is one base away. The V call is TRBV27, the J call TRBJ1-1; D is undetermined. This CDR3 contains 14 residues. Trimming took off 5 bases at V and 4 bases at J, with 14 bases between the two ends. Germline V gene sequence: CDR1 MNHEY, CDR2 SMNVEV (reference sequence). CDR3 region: CASSGEAHITEAFF. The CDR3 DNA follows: TGTGCCAGCAGTGGGGAGGCGCATATCACTGAAGCTTTCTTT.

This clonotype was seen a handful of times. The CDR3 DNA sequence: TGTGCCAGCAGTTACTCTGGAGTTTCGCAGTTCTTC. Protein product: CASSYSGVSQFF. The chain uses TRBV6-6 and TRBJ2-1; D is uncertain. From germline, CDR1 is MNHNY and CDR2 SVGAGI (reference sequence). The CDR3 has 12 residues. V lost 0 bases to trimming and J lost 12 bases, with 9 bases between them.